The 15 T cell receptor beta chains in this list originate from one sample, sequenced in a study of early T cells in non-severe SARS-CoV-2 infection. TCRdb re-called the 5' RACE reads with MiXCR, one entry per CDR3 protein. The top ten clones hold almost 6.5% of a sample with about 69,000 distinct CDR3 sequences, roughly 10% of them seen once. The specimen sequenced was whole blood. These receptors were collected from an adult who was a healthcare worker with PCR-confirmed SARS-CoV-2 infection or an uninfected control (not recorded which).

V gene TRBV20-1 combines with J gene TRBJ2-1; 11 bases fit TRBD1. Looked up from germline, CDR1 is DFQATT and CDR2 is SNEGSKA (reference sequence). The CDR3 covers 13 residues. The CDR3 DNA sequence: TGCAGCCTCGGGACAGGGGGTCACAATGAGCAGTTCTTC. Encoded protein: CSLGTGGHNEQFF.

The chain links TRBV10-3 to TRBJ1-5; TRBD1 agrees at 7 bases. The germline CDR1 and CDR2 sequences are ENHRY and SYGVKD. This CDR3 has 14 residues. Germline trimming cut 8 bases from V and 0 bases from J; bases unmatched to any gene: 4. The CDR3 nucleotides are TGTGCCATCGGACAGGCAAATAGCAATCAGCCCCAGCATTTT. It encodes CAIGQANSNQPQHF.

There are many counts of this clonotype. DNA for the CDR3: TGTGCCAGCAGCTTAGAGGGGACAGGGGCGTTCTACGAGCAGTACTTC. It is translated as CASSLEGTGAFYEQYF. This chain uses TRBV11-2 with TRBJ2-7; 10 nucleotides agree with TRBD1. Germline-derived CDR1 and CDR2 are SGHAT and FQNNGV. This CDR3 has 16 residues. V shed 0 bases and J 3 bases; nucleotides not matched to a gene: 5.

This clonotype was counted a few times. The rearrangement uses TRBV4-2 and TRBJ1-6, with unresolved D. This CDR3 is 15 amino acids long. V lost 0 bases and J 6 bases, leaving 9 bases between the germline ends. CDR1 and CDR2 from the germline V gene are LGHNA and YNFKEQ. Written as DNA, the CDR3 is TGTGCCAGCAGCCAAGATCGCCAGTTTAATTCACCCCTCCACTTT. Protein sequence: CASSQDRQFNSPLHF.

As DNA, the CDR3 is TGTGCCCTCGCACATGAGAACACTGAAGCTTTCTTT. Its translation: CALAHENTEAFF. V is TRBV7-9 and J is TRBJ1-1; no definite D call. The CDR3 has 12 amino acids. Germline CDR1 reads SEHNR; CDR2 reads FQNEAQ (reference sequence). V was trimmed by 11 bases and J by 1 base, leaving 11 bases between them.

This clonotype showed up just a few times. This chain joins TRBV6-6 and TRBJ1-4; D remains unclear. CDR3 size: 15 residues. The V and J ends lost 3 bases and 2 bases respectively, with 10 bases between them. In germline, CDR1 is MNHNY, CDR2 SVGAGI (reference sequence). In DNA, the CDR3 is TGTGCCAGCAGTTATGCCGGGGTGACTAATGAAAAACTGTTTTTT. Its protein is CASSYAGVTNEKLFF.

This clonotype was seen many times. The rearrangement joins TRBV18 to TRBJ1-1; no definite D call. CDR3 length: 17 residues. V lost 6 bases, J lost 5 bases, and 25 bases lay in between. From germline, CDR1 is KGHSH and CDR2 LQKENI. CDR3 sequence reads: CASSILPHNRVGTEAFF. The CDR3, as DNA: TGTGCCAGCTCTATTCTTCCACATAACAGAGTGGGGACTGAAGCTTTCTTT.

This rearrangement joins TRBV20-1 to TRBJ2-7; D call uncertain. V lost 5 bases, J lost 2 bases, and 16 bases lay in between. The CDR3 has 14 residues. Germline V gives CDR1 DFQATT, CDR2 SNEGSKA (reference sequence). In nucleotides, the CDR3 is TGCAGTGCTCCACGTGCCGAGGTACCCTACGAGCAGTACTTC. Protein sequence: CSAPRAEVPYEQYF.

This clonotype showed up just a few times. The chain couples TRBV7-2 to TRBJ2-3; D is possibly TRBD1 (5 bases). The CDR3 is 14 residues long. Germline V lookup: CDR1 SGHTA, CDR2 FQGNSA. Trimming left V 3 bases short and J 0 bases short, with 7 bases between. CDR3 DNA sequence: TGTGCCAGCAGCTTTGCAGGGAGCACAGATACGCAGTATTTT. Amino acid sequence: CASSFAGSTDTQYF.

V gene TRBV29-1 combines with J gene TRBJ2-5; D remains ambiguous. The CDR3 length is 14 residues. From germline, CDR1 is SQVTM and CDR2 ANQGSEA. Trimming took 7 bases from V and 3 from J, leaving 18 bases between them. CDR3 residues: CSARTPQLEETQYF. In DNA, the CDR3 is TGCAGCGCCCGGACCCCCCAACTGGAAGAGACCCAGTACTTC.

This clonotype turned up a few times. V is TRBV10-3 and J is TRBJ2-3, with D tentatively TRBD1 or TRBD2 (5 bases each). V was pared by 6 bases and J by 5 bases, with 9 bases between. CDR3 length: 12 residues. Germline V lookup: CDR1 ENHRY, CDR2 SYGVKD. The CDR3, as DNA: TGTGCCATCAGCATGGGGGAAGATACGCAGTATTTT. Protein: CAISMGEDTQYF.

The sample holds a few counts of this clonotype. V and J are TRBV25-1 and TRBJ2-1; no clear D gene. Trimming stripped 1 base from V and 3 bases from J, with 13 bases between. CDR1 and CDR2 from the germline V gene are MGHDK and SYGVNS. The CDR3 consists of 16 residues. The CDR3 reads CASSELCEIVYNEQFF. In DNA form, the CDR3 reads TGTGCCAGCAGTGAATTGTGTGAGATCGTCTACAATGAGCAGTTCTTC.

In this sample, this clonotype turned up a few times. The chain joins TRBV29-1 to TRBJ2-5; 10 bases are a match to TRBD2. Germline lookup yields CDR1 SQVTM and CDR2 ANQGSEA. The CDR3 consists of 14 residues. Trimming took 7 bases from V and 1 from J; bases not matched to a gene: 6. Here the CDR3 DNA reads TGCAGCGCCGCAGCGGGAGGGGGCCAAGAGACCCAGTACTTC. Protein: CSAAAGGGQETQYF.

This clonotype appeared many times. This chain uses TRBV5-8 with TRBJ1-3, with a possible D match to TRBD1 (5 bases). In germline, CDR1 is SGHTS, CDR2 YDEGEE. The CDR3 totals 17 residues. V lost 4 bases and J 3 bases, leaving 20 bases between the germline ends. The CDR3 DNA reads as TGTGCCAGCAGCCTCCTCGGGGGAAGAGGAGGTGGAAACACCATATATTTT. This translates into CASSLLGGRGGGNTIYF.

This clonotype was counted many times. The V gene is TRBV11-2, the J gene TRBJ2-3; D not certain. CDR1 SGHAT and CDR2 FQNNGV come from the germline V gene. There are 12 residues in the CDR3. V was clipped by 0 bases and J by 7 bases, with 5 bases between them. The chain's CDR3 is CASSLEYYTQYF. As DNA, the CDR3 is TGTGCCAGCAGCTTAGAATACTATACGCAGTATTTT.